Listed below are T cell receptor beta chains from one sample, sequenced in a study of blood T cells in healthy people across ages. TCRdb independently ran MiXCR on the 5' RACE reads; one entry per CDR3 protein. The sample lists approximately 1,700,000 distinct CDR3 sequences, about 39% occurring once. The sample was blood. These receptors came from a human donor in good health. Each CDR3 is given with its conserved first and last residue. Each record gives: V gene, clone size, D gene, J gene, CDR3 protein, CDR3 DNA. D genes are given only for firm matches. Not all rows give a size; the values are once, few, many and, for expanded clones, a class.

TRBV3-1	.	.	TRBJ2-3	CASSEDRSTDTQYF	TGTGCCAGCAGTGAGGACCGAAGCACAGATACGCAGTATTTT
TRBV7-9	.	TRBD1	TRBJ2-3	CASSLATGSEGDTQYF	TGTGCCAGCAGCTTAGCGACAGGGTCGGAAGGAGATACGCAGTATTTT
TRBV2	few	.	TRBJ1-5	CASSEWADQPQHF	TGTGCCAGCAGTGAATGGGCCGATCAGCCCCAGCATTTT
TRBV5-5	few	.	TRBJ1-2	CASSPDPFDYGYTF	TGTGCCAGCAGCCCGGACCCCTTTGACTATGGCTACACCTTC
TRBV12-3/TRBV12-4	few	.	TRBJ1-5	CASSPDVQPQHF	TGTGCCAGCAGCCCGGACGTTCAGCCCCAGCATTTT
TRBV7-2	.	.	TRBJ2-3	CASSLDRGGQSDTQYF	TGTGCCAGCAGCTTAGATAGGGGAGGACAGTCGGATACGCAGTATTTT
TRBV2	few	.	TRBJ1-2	CASSDRGVGGYGYTF	TGTGCCAGCAGTGATCGTGGGGTCGGGGGCTATGGCTACACCTTC
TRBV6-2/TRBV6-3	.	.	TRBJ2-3	CASSYGPKGSMADTQYF	TGTGCCAGCAGTTACGGCCCCAAGGGTAGTATGGCAGATACGCAGTATTTT
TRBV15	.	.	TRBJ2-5	CATSRGLGLETQYF	TGTGCCACCAGCAGAGGCTTAGGGTTAGAGACCCAGTACTTC
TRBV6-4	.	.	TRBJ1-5	CASRGGNVSNQPQHF	TGTGCCAGCAGAGGTGGGAACGTGAGCAATCAGCCCCAGCATTTT
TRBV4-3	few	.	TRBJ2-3	CASSQALPDTQYF	TGCGCCAGCAGCCAAGCCCTCCCAGATACGCAGTATTTT
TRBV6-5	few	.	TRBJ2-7	CASSYFRGYEQYF	TGTGCCAGCAGTTACTTCAGGGGTTACGAGCAGTACTTC
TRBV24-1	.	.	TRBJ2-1	CATSDPSAPVYNEQFF	TGTGCCACCAGTGATCCGTCAGCCCCCGTGTACAATGAGCAGTTCTTC
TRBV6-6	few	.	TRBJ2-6	CASSYRGVETNVLTF	TGTGCCAGCAGTTATCGAGGGGTTGAGACCAACGTCCTGACTTTC
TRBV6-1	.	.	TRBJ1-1	CASRGAFGGFWGTEAFF	TGTGCCAGCAGGGGGGCCTTTGGGGGGTTCTGGGGCACTGAAGCTTTCTTT
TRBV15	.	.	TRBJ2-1	CATSRAGFAGQFF	TGTGCCACCAGCAGGGCAGGGTTTGCTGGGCAGTTCTTC
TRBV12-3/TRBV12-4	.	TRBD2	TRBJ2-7	CASSRSGLQYF	TGTGCCAGCAGCCGATCGGGACTACAGTACTTC
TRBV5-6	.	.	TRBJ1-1	CASSLGTPMNTEAFF	TGTGCCAGCAGCTTGGGTACACCGATGAACACTGAAGCTTTCTTT
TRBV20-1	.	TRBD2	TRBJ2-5	CSVSTGGVETQYF	TGCAGTGTCTCCACCGGGGGGGTGGAGACCCAGTACTTC
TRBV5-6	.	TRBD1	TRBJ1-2	CAGSLEAGGKGYTF	TGTGCCGGCAGCTTGGAGGCAGGGGGCAAAGGCTACACCTTC
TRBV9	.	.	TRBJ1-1	CASSVTGKNAEAFF	TGTGCCAGCAGCGTAACAGGGAAGAACGCTGAAGCTTTCTTT
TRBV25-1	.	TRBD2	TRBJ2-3	CASRFEAGDPDTQYF	TGTGCCAGCAGGTTTGAAGCGGGGGATCCAGATACGCAGTATTTT
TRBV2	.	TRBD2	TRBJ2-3	CASSAASGGSDTQYF	TGTGCCAGCAGTGCGGCTAGCGGGGGTTCAGATACGCAGTATTTT
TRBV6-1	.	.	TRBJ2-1	CASSRDPGETQFF	TGTGCCAGCAGCCGGGACCCAGGAGAGACCCAGTTCTTC
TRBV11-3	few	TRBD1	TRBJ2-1	CASSLRDREVNEQFF	TGTGCCAGCAGCTTACGGGACAGGGAAGTGAATGAGCAGTTCTTC
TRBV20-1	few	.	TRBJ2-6	CSAVRDSNVLTF	TGCAGTGCTGTCCGGGACTCCAACGTCCTGACTTTC
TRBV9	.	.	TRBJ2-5	CASSATHVRRETQYF	TGTGCCAGCAGCGCGACTCACGTCCGACGAGAGACCCAGTACTTC
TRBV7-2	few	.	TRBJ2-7	CASSRQTSLSEQYF	TGTGCCAGCAGCAGACAAACTTCATTATCCGAGCAGTACTTC
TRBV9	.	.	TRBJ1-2	CASSVGGTYGYTF	TGTGCCAGCAGCGTAGGCGGAACCTATGGCTACACCTTC
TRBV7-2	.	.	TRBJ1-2	CASSLVGGENYGYTF	TGTGCCAGCAGCTTAGTAGGCGGGGAAAACTATGGCTACACCTTC
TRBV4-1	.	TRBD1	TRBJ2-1	CASSQEGQGFEQFF	TGCGCCAGCAGCCAAGAGGGACAGGGATTTGAGCAGTTCTTC
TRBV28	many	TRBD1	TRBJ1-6	CASSPGDRVYSPLHF	TGTGCCAGCAGCCCCGGGGACAGGGTTTATTCACCCCTCCACTTT
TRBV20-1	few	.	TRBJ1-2	CSAANRESYDGYTF	TGCAGTGCCGCGAACAGGGAATCATATGATGGCTACACCTTC
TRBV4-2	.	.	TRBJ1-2	CVSSQGSGDFYGYTF	TGTGTCAGCAGCCAAGGGTCAGGGGATTTTTATGGCTACACCTTC
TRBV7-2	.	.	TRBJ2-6	CASSLNSVVPGANVLTF	TGTGCCAGCAGCTTAAACAGCGTAGTTCCTGGGGCCAACGTCCTGACTTTC
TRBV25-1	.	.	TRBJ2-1	CASSEYFRDEQFF	TGTGCCAGCAGTGAATATTTCAGGGATGAGCAGTTCTTC
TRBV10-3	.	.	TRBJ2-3	CAISESGGSTDTQYF	TGTGCCATCAGTGAGTCCGGAGGGAGCACAGATACGCAGTATTTT
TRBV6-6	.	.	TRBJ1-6	CASTKNPYPSPLHF	TGTGCCAGCACCAAGAACCCTTACCCTTCACCCCTCCACTTT
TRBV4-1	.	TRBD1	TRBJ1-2	CASSYRQGKEANYGYTF	TGCGCCAGCAGCTATAGACAGGGTAAAGAGGCTAACTATGGCTACACCTTC
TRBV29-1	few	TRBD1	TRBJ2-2	CSAGQGAYTGELFF	TGCAGCGCCGGACAGGGGGCCTACACCGGGGAGCTGTTTTTT
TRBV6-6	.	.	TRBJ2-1	CASTRTPSCNEQFF	TGTGCCAGCACGCGGACGCCCTCCTGCAATGAGCAGTTCTTC
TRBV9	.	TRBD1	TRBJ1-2	CASNRQGDGYTF	TGTGCCAGCAATCGACAGGGTGACGGCTACACCTTC
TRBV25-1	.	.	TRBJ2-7	CARITRNSYEQYF	TGTGCCAGGATCACTAGGAACTCCTACGAGCAGTACTTC
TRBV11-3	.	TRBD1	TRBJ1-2	CASSLSSGQIFYGYTF	TGTGCCAGCAGCTTGTCCTCGGGACAGATATTCTATGGCTACACCTTC
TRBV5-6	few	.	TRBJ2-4	CASSLNRANIQYF	TGTGCCAGCAGCTTGAACAGGGCCAACATTCAGTACTTC